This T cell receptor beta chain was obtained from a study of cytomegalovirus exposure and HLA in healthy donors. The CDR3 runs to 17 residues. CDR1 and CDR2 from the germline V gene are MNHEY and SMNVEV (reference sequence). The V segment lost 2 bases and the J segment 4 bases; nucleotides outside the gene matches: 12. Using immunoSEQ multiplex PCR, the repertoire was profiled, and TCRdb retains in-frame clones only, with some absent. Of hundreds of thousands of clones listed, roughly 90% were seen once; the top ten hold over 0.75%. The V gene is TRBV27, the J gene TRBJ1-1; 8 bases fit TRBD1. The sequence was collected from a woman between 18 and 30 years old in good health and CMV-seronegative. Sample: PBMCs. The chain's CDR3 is CASSLGTGSLWGTEAFF. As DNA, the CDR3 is TGTGCCAGCAGTTTAGGGACAGGCTCACTCTGGGGCACTGAAGCTTTCTTT.